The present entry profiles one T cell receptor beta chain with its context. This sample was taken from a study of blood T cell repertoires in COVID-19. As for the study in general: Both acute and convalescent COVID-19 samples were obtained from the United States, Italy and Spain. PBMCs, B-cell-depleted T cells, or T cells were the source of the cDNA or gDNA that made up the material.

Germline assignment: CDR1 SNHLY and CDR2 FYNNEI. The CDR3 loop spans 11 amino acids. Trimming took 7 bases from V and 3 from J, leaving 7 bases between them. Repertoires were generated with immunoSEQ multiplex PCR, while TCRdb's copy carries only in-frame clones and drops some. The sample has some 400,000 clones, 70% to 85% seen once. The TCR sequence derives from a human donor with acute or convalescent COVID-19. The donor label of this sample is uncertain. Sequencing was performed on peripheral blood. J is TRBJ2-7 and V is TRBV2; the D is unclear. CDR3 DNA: TGTGCCAGCAAAAGCTTCTACGAGCAGTACTTC. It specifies CASKSFYEQYF.